This passage covers 27 T cell receptor beta chains from one sample sequenced in a study of T cells after yellow fever vaccination (dated by TCRdb to between 2018 and 2021). The library was obtained by 5' RACE. Sequenced using an Illumina HiSeq 2500. The public sequencing data were trimmed at Q25 with fastp and processed into clonotypes with MiXCR by TCRdb, which kept only in-frame beta chains. Rows matching on CDR3 protein sequence are summarized as one entry with the most common DNA and genes. Within this sample are about 340,000 distinct CDR3 sequences, with 8.7% of them counted one time only. About 20% of the sample is in the top ten clones. This sample's treatment or condition label indicates: live attenuated yellow fever vaccine strain. Here the sequenced sample was PBMCs, taken on the day of the first yellow fever vaccination. Every receptor here comes from a young man who received the YFV17D yellow fever vaccine.

The V and J genes are TRBV7-2 and TRBJ2-7, with D possibly matching TRBD2 (5 bases). Trimming took 5 bases from V and 3 from J, leaving 14 bases between them. Germline CDR1 SGHTA, CDR2 FQGNSA. The length of the CDR3 is 14 residues. In nucleotides, the CDR3 is TGTGCCAGCAGCCCACAGAGCGGTAACTACGAGCAGTACTTC. Translating it yields CASSPQSGNYEQYF. Combining the CDR3 with reference TRBV7-2 and TRBJ2-7 gives the whole variable domain GAGVSQSPSNKVTEKGKDVELRCDPISGHTALYWYRQSLGQGLEFLIYFQGNSAPDKSGLPSDRFSAERTGGSVSTLTIQRTQQEDSAVYLCASSPQSGNYEQYFGPGTRLTVT.

The genes are TRBV4-3 and TRBJ2-7; 9 bases agree with TRBD2. J was trimmed by 3 bases and V by 0 bases; bases with no gene match: 6. The CDR3 extends over 16 amino acids. Germline CDR1 LGHNA, CDR2 YSLEER. CDR3 residues: CASSQDWLAGRYEQYF. For the CDR3, the DNA is TGCGCCAGCAGCCAAGATTGGCTAGCGGGACGCTACGAGCAGTACTTC.

This clonotype was seen a few times. The chain carries TRBV19 and TRBJ1-1, with 10 bases aligning to TRBD1. The V gene's germline CDR1 is LNHDA and CDR2 SQIVND (reference sequence). The V and J ends lost 6 bases and 3 bases, in that order; junction bases with no gene match: 4. The CDR3 runs 14 residues. CDR3 DNA sequence: TGTGCCAGTAGCGACAGGGGGCCCGACACTGAAGCTTTCTTT. The encoded protein is CASSDRGPDTEAFF.

This clonotype has just a few counts. The chain links TRBV28 to TRBJ1-4, with 8 bases identical to TRBD1. The CDR3 covers 14 residues. J gave up 7 bases and V 7 bases, and 8 bases lay outside the gene matches. Germline V gene lookup returns CDR1 MDHEN and CDR2 SYDVKM. CDR3 bases: TGTGCCAGCATCAAACAGGGGGTGGGTGAAAAACTGTTTTTT. Amino acid sequence: CASIKQGVGEKLFF.

This clonotype was counted only a few times. This rearrangement joins TRBV5-1 to TRBJ2-3; perhaps TRBD2 as D (6 bases). From germline, CDR1 is SGHRS and CDR2 YFSETQ. The V end was cut by 0 bases, the J end by 6 bases, with 11 bases between. This CDR3 region has 14 residues. The CDR3 protein is CASSLGRGRDTQYF. The CDR3, as DNA: TGCGCCAGCAGCTTGGGGAGGGGCAGGGATACGCAGTATTTT.

This rearrangement joins TRBV11-1 to TRBJ1-1; 12 bases map to TRBD1. CDR1 SGHAT and CDR2 FQDESV come from the germline V gene (reference sequence). V was pared by 5 bases and J by 5 bases, with 15 bases of the junction left unmatched. The CDR3 sequence is 18 residues long. The CDR3 here is CASSPRRGTGGVETEAFF. The CDR3 nucleotides are TGTGCCAGCAGCCCCAGGCGGGGGACAGGGGGCGTTGAGACTGAAGCTTTCTTT.

The V call is TRBV5-1, the J call TRBJ2-7, with D possibly being TRBD1 (5 bases). V lost 1 base, J lost 9 bases, and 14 bases lay in between. Germline V lookup: CDR1 SGHRS, CDR2 YFSETQ. The length of the CDR3 is 13 residues. CDR3 amino acids: CASSLTPGFAQYF. The CDR3 nucleotides read TGCGCCAGCAGCTTGACCCCAGGGTTTGCGCAGTACTTC.

A few counts support this clonotype. The chain uses TRBV6-1 and TRBJ1-3; D uncertain. V gave up 4 bases and J gave up 0 bases, with 7 bases separating them. CDR1 and CDR2 from the germline V gene are MNHNS and SASEGT. CDR3 length: 14 residues. The CDR3 nucleotides read TGTGCCAGCAGTGGGGCAAGCTCTGGAAACACCATATATTTT. This sequence encodes CASSGASSGNTIYF.

This clonotype was seen more than once but under ten times. The gene calls are TRBV24-1 and TRBJ1-2; D not certain. The CDR3 is 15 amino acids. V was clipped by 3 bases and J by 4 bases, with 14 bases between them. CDR1 KGHDR and CDR2 SFDVKD come from the germline V gene. CDR3 bases: TGTGCCACCAGTGATGCCGGAGAACTCCCCTATGGCTACACCTTC. Protein product: CATSDAGELPYGYTF.

This sequence joins TRBV7-9 and TRBJ1-4; perhaps TRBD1 as D (5 bases). V lost 3 bases to trimming and J lost 8 bases, with 13 bases between them. The CDR3 sequence is 14 residues long. Germline CDR1 SEHNR, CDR2 FQNEAQ (reference sequence). CDR3 sequence (DNA): TGTGCCAGCAGCTTTGGCAGGGTACGGGAAAAACTGTTTTTT. It translates to CASSFGRVREKLFF.

The chain combines TRBV18 with TRBJ2-3, with D maybe TRBD2 (5 bases). The CDR3 is made up of 16 amino acids. The V gene's germline CDR1 is KGHSH and CDR2 LQKENI. V was trimmed by 0 bases and J by 4 bases, leaving 14 bases between them. The CDR3 sequence: CASSPPETGSADTQYF. For the CDR3, the DNA is TGTGCCAGCTCACCACCGGAAACGGGGTCGGCAGATACGCAGTATTTT.

This clonotype has just a few counts. The chain employs TRBV11-2 and TRBJ2-7; D uncertain. Germline assignment: CDR1 SGHAT and CDR2 FQNNGV. This CDR3 region has 14 residues. V gave up 1 base and J gave up 5 bases, with 12 bases separating them. CDR3 protein: CASSLVLLADEQYF. CDR3 nucleotide sequence: TGTGCCAGCAGCTTAGTTCTCCTTGCGGACGAGCAGTACTTC.

There are a few counts of this clonotype. The V and J genes are TRBV4-1 and TRBJ2-7, with D possibly matching TRBD2 (5 bases). Per the germline V gene, CDR1 is MGHRA and CDR2 is YSYEKL. The ends were cut back, 1 base at V and 0 bases at J, with 10 bases in the middle. This CDR3 comprises 15 residues. CDR3 nucleotide sequence: TGCGCCAGCAGCCAAGGTCCACGGGGCTCCTACGAGCAGTACTTC. Protein: CASSQGPRGSYEQYF.

The chain has TRBV24-1 and TRBJ2-2; D could derive from TRBD1 or TRBD2 (5 bases each). Germline V gene data show CDR1 as KGHDR and CDR2 as SFDVKD. This CDR3 region has 15 residues. Trimming took 6 bases from V and 3 from J, leaving 13 bases between them. In nucleotides, the CDR3 is TGTGCCACCAGTCCCGGGACCGGAGACACCGGGGAGCTGTTTTTT. As protein: CATSPGTGDTGELFF.

The chain combines TRBV14 with TRBJ2-2; 11 bases align to TRBD2. This CDR3 is built from 17 residues. With V trimmed by 3 bases and J by 1 base, 4 bases remained unmatched. The V gene's germline CDR1 is SGHDN and CDR2 FVKESK. CDR3 nucleotides: TGTGCCAGCAGCCAGGTCACTAGCGGGGGGAACACCGGGGAGCTGTTTTTT. Translating gives CASSQVTSGGNTGELFF.

The chain joins TRBV2 to TRBJ2-7; tentatively, D is TRBD2 (5 bases). V lost 7 bases and J lost 3, with 10 bases in between. CDR3 length: 12 residues. Germline V CDR1 and CDR2: SNHLY, FYNNEI. This CDR3 reads CASTSSLYEQYF. The CDR3 bases are TGTGCCAGCACTAGCTCTCTCTACGAGCAGTACTTC.

This clonotype was seen more than once but under ten times. The chain couples TRBV7-2 to TRBJ2-7; 9 positions match TRBD1. V lost 4 bases and J lost 1; bases outside the gene matches: 8. Germline assignment: CDR1 SGHTA and CDR2 FQGNSA. The CDR3 sequence is 16 residues long. The CDR3 DNA follows: TGTGCCAGCAGCTCCCAACAGGGGGCCTATTCCTACGAGCAGTACTTC. This encodes CASSSQQGAYSYEQYF. Complete variable domain (other parts from reference TRBV7-2 and TRBJ2-7): GAGVSQSPSNKVTEKGKDVELRCDPISGHTALYWYRQSLGQGLEFLIYFQGNSAPDKSGLPSDRFSAERTGGSVSTLTIQRTQQEDSAVYLCASSSQQGAYSYEQYFGPGTRLTVT.

The V and J genes are TRBV7-2 and TRBJ2-7; D is unresolved. In germline, CDR1 is SGHTA, CDR2 FQGNSA. The CDR3 sequence is 14 residues long. V gave up 3 bases and J gave up 0 bases, with 9 bases separating them. The CDR3 coding sequence is TGTGCCAGCAGCTTTGAACCTCACTCCTACGAGCAGTACGTC. Translating it yields CASSFEPHSYEQYV.

This chain connects TRBV11-2 to TRBJ1-1; no firm D call. CDR1 is SGHAT, CDR2 FQNNGV, per germline. The CDR3 is 14 amino acids. V dropped 1 base and J dropped 5 bases, with 11 bases sitting between them. CDR3 in amino acids: CASSLADIRTEAFF. DNA for the CDR3: TGTGCCAGCAGCTTAGCAGATATTAGGACTGAAGCTTTCTTT. Combining the CDR3 with reference TRBV11-2 and TRBJ1-1 gives the whole variable domain EAGVAQSPRYKIIEKRQSVAFWCNPISGHATLYWYQQILGQGPKLLIQFQNNGVVDDSQLPKDRFSAERLKGVDSTLKIQPAKLEDSAVYLCASSLADIRTEAFFGQGTRLTVV.

V usage is TRBV12-3 or TRBV12-4 and J usage is TRBJ2-3, with 10 bases matching TRBD1. V lost 6 bases to trimming and J lost 5 bases; unmatched junction nucleotides: 5. This CDR3 has 14 residues. CDR3 loop: CASSADRGLDTQYF. The DNA for the CDR3 is TGTGCCAGCAGCGCAGACAGGGGGCTAGATACGCAGTATTTT.

This clonotype was observed a few times. The chain is built from TRBV6-2 or TRBV6-3 and TRBJ1-2; D not certain. V lost 0 bases and J 8 bases, leaving 4 bases between the germline ends. Germline values: CDR1 MNHEY, CDR2 SVGEGT. The CDR3 totals 11 residues. The CDR3 DNA is TGTGCCAGCAGTTACTCTCGGGGCTACACCTTC. Its protein product is CASSYSRGYTF.

This clonotype came up many times. This chain links TRBV7-2 with TRBJ2-7, with D hard to call. The CDR3 length is 13 residues. The V end lost 5 bases, the J end lost 4 bases, and 12 bases lay between the germline ends. The germline V gene has CDR1 SGHTA and CDR2 FQGNSA. DNA for the CDR3: TGTGCCAGCAGCCCCCCTCCTCTTTACGAGCAGTACTTC. Its protein is CASSPPPLYEQYF.

V and J are TRBV7-2 and TRBJ2-1, with 9 nucleotides matching TRBD2. The CDR3 has 14 residues. The junction had 5 bases not matched to a gene; V was cut back by 6 bases and J by 5 bases. Germline CDR1 is SGHTA and CDR2 is FQGNSA. The CDR3 is CASRFSGGDNEQFF. The CDR3, as DNA: TGTGCCAGCAGGTTTAGCGGGGGAGACAATGAGCAGTTCTTC.

V is TRBV6-1 and J is TRBJ2-1; 13 bases are a match to TRBD2. CDR3 length: 17 amino acids. CDR1 is MNHNS and CDR2 is SASEGT in the germline V gene. J was trimmed by 4 bases and V by 6 bases; bases with no gene match: 9. CDR3 residues: CASSPTSGGALYNEQFF. CDR3 bases: TGTGCCAGCAGCCCAACTAGCGGGGGGGCCTTATACAATGAGCAGTTCTTC.

This clonotype occurred a few times. The germline gene is not matched at one end of the junction; a read error may be the cause. V and J are TRBV13 and TRBJ2-7; 7 positions match TRBD1. The length of the CDR3 is 13 residues. Per the germline V gene, CDR1 is PRHDT and CDR2 is FYEKMQ (reference sequence). This CDR3 reads CASSLLRDSLPTF. CDR3 sequence (DNA): TGTGCCAGCAGCTTACTCCGGGACAGCCTACCTACGTTC.

This chain uses TRBV6-1 with TRBJ2-7; the D gene could be TRBD1 or TRBD2 (5 bases each). V shed 10 bases and J shed 3 bases, with 13 bases lying between them. CDR3 length: 12 residues. Per the germline V gene, CDR1 is MNHNS and CDR2 is SASEGT. The DNA of the CDR3 is TGTGCCACCGGGAAGGGGATCTACGAGCAGTACGTC. Its protein product is CATGKGIYEQYV.

CDR3 amino acids: CASSRGLAGRYNEQFF. The CDR3 nucleotides are TGCGCCAGCAGCCGGGGACTAGCGGGGCGGTACAATGAGCAGTTCTTC. V usage is TRBV4-1 and J usage is TRBJ2-1; 13 positions agree with TRBD2. This CDR3 has 16 amino acids. With V trimmed by 4 bases and J by 4 bases, 4 bases remained unmatched. Germline V gene lookup returns CDR1 MGHRA and CDR2 YSYEKL.